One and the same sample provided the 4 T cell receptor beta chains below, sequenced in a study of control samples from healthy donors and cancer patients. The assay was immunoSEQ multiplex PCR, and TCRdb's table has in-frame clones only and misses some. There are about 92,000 clones in the sample; roughly 78% occur only once, and approximately 9.8% lies in the top ten. Input material: blood. The receptors derive from a woman aged 55-70 years in good health.

This clone was recorded once. The chain uses TRBV7-9 and TRBJ2-1; TRBD2 is a possible D gene (6 bases). The CDR3 extends over 14 amino acids. Trimming left V 5 bases short and J 7 bases short, with 15 bases between. Looked up from germline, CDR1 is SEHNR and CDR2 is FQNEAQ (reference sequence). CDR3 DNA sequence: TGTGCCAGCAGCCCTATAGCGGTTGGGAATGAGCAGTTCTTC. Translating gives CASSPIAVGNEQFF.

The chain joins TRBV2 to TRBJ2-1; 10 nucleotides agree with TRBD1. This CDR3 contains 15 residues. CDR1 SNHLY and CDR2 FYNNEI come from the germline V gene. V shed 6 bases and J 8 bases; nucleotides not matched to a gene: 10. As DNA, the CDR3 is TGTGCCAGCAGGCTACTTGGGACAGGGGTGGATGAGCAGTTCTTC. Residues: CASRLLGTGVDEQFF.

The V and J genes are TRBV11-2 and TRBJ1-6, with D perhaps matching TRBD1 (5 bases). The V end lost 2 bases, the J end lost 0 bases, and 11 bases lay between the germline ends. Germline V gene data show CDR1 as SGHAT and CDR2 as FQNNGV. The CDR3 sequence is 17 residues long. CDR3 in amino acids: CASSLRGASSYNSPLHF. The CDR3 DNA sequence: TGTGCCAGCAGCTTACGAGGGGCGAGCTCCTATAATTCACCCCTCCACTTT.

This clone appeared once. The chain couples TRBV3-1 (or the pseudogene TRBV3-2) to TRBJ2-5; D call uncertain. Germline V gene lookup returns CDR1 LGHDT and CDR2 YNNKEL (reference sequence). V was pared by 5 bases and J by 7 bases, with 8 bases between. This CDR3 comprises 11 residues. CDR3 region: CASSAVGTQYF. The DNA of the CDR3 is TGTGCCAGCAGCGCCGTCGGGACCCAGTACTTC.